These T cell receptor beta chains were read from a single sample in a study of response to subunit inactivated influenza vaccine. Each CDR3 protein gets one entry after TCRdb re-called the RT-PCR reads with MiXCR. Of about 700,000 distinct CDR3 sequences listed, 15% to 19% are singletons. The sequencing used PBMCs from blood, collected 11 to 12 days after vaccination. The receptors originated from a man aged 50 to 60 who received an inactivated influenza vaccine. Both conserved end residues are part of each CDR3. Each record gives: V gene, J gene, D gene, clone size, CDR3 DNA, CDR3 protein. A D gene is named only where the DNA matches it firmly. Clone size is given for some rows only: seen once, a few or many times, or a class if the clone is expanded.

V: TRBV5-5
J: TRBJ1-1
D: TRBD1
size: .
DNA: TGTGCCAGCAGCTCATCCGGGACAGTGGTGAACACTGAAGCTTTCTTT
CDR3: CASSSSGTVVNTEAFF

V: TRBV4-3
J: TRBJ2-1
D: .
size: .
DNA: TGCGCCAGCAGCCGAGATCCCTCGGGACTCACTTCCTACAATGAGCAGTTCTTC
CDR3: CASSRDPSGLTSYNEQFF

V: TRBV20-1
J: TRBJ1-3
D: .
size: many
DNA: TGCAGTGCTAGTGGGGGGTCTTTGTCTGGAAACACCATATATTTT
CDR3: CSASGGSLSGNTIYF

V: TRBV29-1
J: TRBJ2-4
D: .
size: .
DNA: TGCAGCGTTGATGACAGGGCCAAAAACATTCAGTACTTC
CDR3: CSVDDRAKNIQYF

V: TRBV28
J: TRBJ2-3
D: TRBD2
size: few
DNA: TGTGCCAGCTGCCGAGGGACTACCCACACAGATACGCAGTATTTT
CDR3: CASCRGTTHTDTQYF

V: TRBV12-3/TRBV12-4
J: TRBJ2-7
D: TRBD2
size: many
DNA: TGTGCCAGCAGTCAATGGACTAGTTTGCTCGAGCAGTACTTC
CDR3: CASSQWTSLLEQYF

V: TRBV3-1
J: TRBJ1-1
D: .
size: .
DNA: TGTGCCAGCAGCCACGGGATGGGAGTGAACACTGAAGCTTTCTTT
CDR3: CASSHGMGVNTEAFF

V: TRBV2
J: TRBJ1-6
D: TRBD1
size: .
DNA: TGTGCCAGCAGTCACCGGGACAGCGGTTCACCCCTCCACTTT
CDR3: CASSHRDSGSPLHF

V: TRBV3-1
J: TRBJ2-5
D: .
size: few
DNA: TGTGCCAGCAGGGGAGAGAGGGGGGCCCAGTACTTC
CDR3: CASRGERGAQYF

V: TRBV20-1
J: TRBJ2-1
D: .
size: .
DNA: TGCAGTGCTAGGTTAGGGTTGAGAGATGGCTACAATGAGCAGTTCTTC
CDR3: CSARLGLRDGYNEQFF

V: TRBV4-2
J: TRBJ2-1
D: .
size: few
DNA: TGTGCCAGCAGCCAAGATCAGGCTAGCAATGAGCAGTTCTTC
CDR3: CASSQDQASNEQFF

V: TRBV20-1
J: TRBJ1-1
D: .
size: few
DNA: TGCAGTGGGCCAACGGGGGGAGGCACTGAAGCTTTCTTT
CDR3: CSGPTGGGTEAFF

V: TRBV15
J: TRBJ2-3
D: .
size: few
DNA: TGTGCCACCAGCAGAGGTGACGCAGATACGCAGTATTTT
CDR3: CATSRGDADTQYF

V: TRBV18
J: TRBJ2-1
D: .
size: .
DNA: TGTGCCAGCTCACCCAAACCGGGACTTAACTACAATGAGCAGTTCTTC
CDR3: CASSPKPGLNYNEQFF

V: TRBV5-5
J: TRBJ2-5
D: TRBD1
size: .
DNA: TGTGCCAGCAGCTCTTCCGGGACAGGGGGATGGGAGACCCAGTACTTC
CDR3: CASSSSGTGGWETQYF

V: TRBV7-6
J: TRBJ2-7
D: TRBD2
size: .
DNA: TGTGCCAGCAGCTTAATGTTTAGCGGGAACGAGCAGTACTTC
CDR3: CASSLMFSGNEQYF

V: TRBV7-9
J: TRBJ2-7
D: .
size: few
DNA: TGTGCCAGCAGCTTAGCCGCCTGGGGGGAGCAGTACTTC
CDR3: CASSLAAWGEQYF

V: TRBV20-1
J: TRBJ2-7
D: .
size: few
DNA: TGCAGTGCTAGAGACGCAGGGGCTGGCGAGCAGTACTTC
CDR3: CSARDAGAGEQYF

V: TRBV11-2
J: TRBJ2-1
D: .
size: .
DNA: TGTGCCAGCAGCTTAGAAAGACAGAACAATGAGCAGTTCTTC
CDR3: CASSLERQNNEQFF

V: TRBV4-3
J: TRBJ2-7
D: TRBD2
size: few
DNA: TGCGCCAGCAGCCAAGAATTATCTGGGACTAGCGGTTCCTACGAGCAGTACTTC
CDR3: CASSQELSGTSGSYEQYF

V: TRBV20-1
J: TRBJ2-3
D: .
size: few
DNA: TGCAGTGCTAGAGAACCGGGACGGCCTTTTCTGGTTACGCAGTATTTT
CDR3: CSAREPGRPFLVTQYF

V: TRBV7-8
J: TRBJ2-4
D: .
size: .
DNA: TGTGCCAGCAGCTTAGGGTCAGGGGAGGGTAGCATTCAGTACTTC
CDR3: CASSLGSGEGSIQYF

V: TRBV29-1
J: TRBJ2-7
D: TRBD1
size: .
DNA: TGCAGCGTGCGACAGGGGGCTGCTGGGAGGTCCTACGAGCAGTACTTC
CDR3: CSVRQGAAGRSYEQYF

V: TRBV20-1
J: TRBJ1-4
D: .
size: .
DNA: TGCAGTGCTAGAATGGCCGGCTCTAATGAAAAACTGTTTTTT
CDR3: CSARMAGSNEKLFF

V: TRBV7-2
J: TRBJ1-1
D: .
size: many
DNA: TGTGCCAGCAGCCTCGATTATAATATGAACACTGAAGCTTTCTTT
CDR3: CASSLDYNMNTEAFF

V: TRBV3-1
J: TRBJ2-7
D: TRBD2
size: few
DNA: TGTGCCAGCAGCCAAGGACTAGCGGGAGGGTGGCAGTACTTC
CDR3: CASSQGLAGGWQYF

V: TRBV5-8
J: TRBJ1-6
D: .
size: few
DNA: TGTGCCAGCAGGGGGGTTTCCTATAATTCACCCCTCCACTTT
CDR3: CASRGVSYNSPLHF

V: TRBV12-3/TRBV12-4
J: TRBJ1-2
D: .
size: few
DNA: TGTGCCAGCAGCGGCGGGCCTTCGGAGGGCTACACCTTC
CDR3: CASSGGPSEGYTF

V: TRBV20-1
J: TRBJ2-5
D: .
size: .
DNA: TGCAGTGCCCCACCGTACCAAGAGACCCAGTACTTC
CDR3: CSAPPYQETQYF

V: TRBV12-3/TRBV12-4
J: TRBJ2-3
D: TRBD2
size: .
DNA: TGTGCCAGCAGTTTAATAGCGGGATACACAGATACGCAGTATTTT
CDR3: CASSLIAGYTDTQYF

V: TRBV20-1
J: TRBJ2-1
D: .
size: .
DNA: TGCAGTGCTAATAGGGGGAGTGAGCAGTTCTTC
CDR3: CSANRGSEQFF

V: TRBV7-9
J: TRBJ2-6
D: .
size: .
DNA: TGTGCCAGCAGCGACACCGTCTCTGGGGCCAACGTCCTGACTTTC
CDR3: CASSDTVSGANVLTF

V: TRBV6-5
J: TRBJ2-2
D: TRBD1
size: few
DNA: TGTGCCAGCAGTTACGGGACAGGCCACGGGGAGCTGTTTTTT
CDR3: CASSYGTGHGELFF

V: TRBV30
J: TRBJ2-2
D: .
size: many
DNA: TGTGCCTGGAGTGGTCAAGGGCACGGGGAGCTGTTTTTT
CDR3: CAWSGQGHGELFF

V: TRBV18
J: TRBJ2-7
D: TRBD1
size: few
DNA: TGTGCCAGCTCATCAGGGGGCGGAATCTACGAGCAGTACTTC
CDR3: CASSSGGGIYEQYF

V: TRBV11-2
J: TRBJ2-2
D: .
size: many
DNA: TGTGCCAGCAGGCTGGGGGCAATGAACACCGGGGAGCTGTTTTTT
CDR3: CASRLGAMNTGELFF

V: TRBV29-1
J: TRBJ1-5
D: .
size: .
DNA: TGCAGCGCGTTAGACGGTAGCAATCAGCCCCAGCATTTT
CDR3: CSALDGSNQPQHF

V: TRBV6-5
J: TRBJ2-7
D: TRBD1
size: few
DNA: TGTGCCAGCAGTTACTGGGCGGACAGGGACCCCTACGAGCAGTACTTC
CDR3: CASSYWADRDPYEQYF